Included here is one T cell receptor (beta chain) sequence, with context. Antigen specificity is unknown. The CDR3 is 14 amino acids. Looked up from germline, CDR1 is SGHAT and CDR2 is FQNNGV. The V end was cut by 6 bases, the J end by 7 bases, with 16 bases between. The method was immunoSEQ multiplex PCR; TCRdb's version includes in-frame clones alone and lacks a portion of them. This repertoire shows 2 million to 2.5 million clones, 80% to 95% found once; its top ten account for 0.35% to 0.45%. The sample is drawn from a study of shared clonotypes between healthy human individuals. Study conclusions and caveats: Read depth was anticipated to influence clonotype sharing among donors.

The receptor was isolated from a man younger than 30 in good health. Some clones in this sample may be carry-over from other donors' samples. The chain is built from TRBV11-2 and TRBJ2-1; D ambiguous. Sample: naive CD4+ T cells from PBMCs. This sample's subset: CD45RA+ positively selected. The CDR3 is CASSLWTRGNEQFF. CDR3 nucleotide sequence: TGTGCCAGCAGTCTTTGGACCCGTGGGAATGAGCAGTTCTTC.